This T cell receptor (beta chain) derives from a study of cytomegalovirus exposure and HLA in healthy donors. The germline V gene encodes CDR1 SGDLS and CDR2 YYNGEE. This CDR3 has 18 residues. V shed 0 bases and J 0 bases; nucleotides not matched to a gene: 7. PCR employed 60 Vbeta and 13 Jbeta primers. Per the authors' pipeline: Some 10 million of the approximately 80 million unique TCR beta chains counted in a later analysis were shared. Clones were sequenced by immunoSEQ multiplex PCR, and TCRdb holds only the in-frame ones, with some missing. The V and J calls and clone size are taken from that table; D and trimming were inferred from the DNA. The sample consists of under 150,000 clones, nearly 80% of them appearing once.

The TCR was taken from a man aged 35-49 years in good health and CMV-seropositive. V gene TRBV9 combines with J gene TRBJ2-1, with TRBD2 identical over 9 bases. The sequencing sample was made of PBMCs. CDR3 DNA sequence: TGTGCCAGCAGCGTAGAAACCCTACTAGCGGGCTCCTACAATGAGCAGTTCTTC. Encoded protein: CASSVETLLAGSYNEQFF.